This T cell receptor (beta chain) derives from a study of human thymus T cells. CDR1 and CDR2 (germline): MGHRA, YSYEKL. V shed 6 bases, J shed 9 bases, and the junction held 12 bases outside the gene matches. The CDR3 runs 14 residues. Thymic resections from corrective heart surgery supplied the tissue. TCRdb's copy holds only in-frame clones and misses some; the assay was immunoSEQ multiplex PCR. Of roughly 130,000 clones listed, around 94% are singletons. The V call is TRBV4-1, the J call TRBJ2-3; 7 bases match TRBD2. This TCR was recovered from a boy less than two years old with a congenital heart defect but otherwise immunologically healthy. Sequencing was performed on thymus tissue. As DNA, the CDR3 is TGCGCCAGCAGAGCAGCGGGGTCCACGGGCACGCAGTATTTT. This encodes CASRAAGSTGTQYF.